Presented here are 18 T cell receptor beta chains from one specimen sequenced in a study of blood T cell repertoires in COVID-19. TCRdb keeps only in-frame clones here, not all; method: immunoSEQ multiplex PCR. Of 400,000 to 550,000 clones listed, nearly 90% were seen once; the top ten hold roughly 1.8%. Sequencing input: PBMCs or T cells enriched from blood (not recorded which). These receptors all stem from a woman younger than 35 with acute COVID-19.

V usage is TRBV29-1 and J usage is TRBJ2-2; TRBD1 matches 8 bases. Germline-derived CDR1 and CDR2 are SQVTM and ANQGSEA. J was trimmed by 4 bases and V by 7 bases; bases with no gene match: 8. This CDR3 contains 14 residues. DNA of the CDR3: TGCAGCGCCCGGGACAGGACCCCCACCGGGGAGCTGTTTTTT. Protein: CSARDRTPTGELFF.

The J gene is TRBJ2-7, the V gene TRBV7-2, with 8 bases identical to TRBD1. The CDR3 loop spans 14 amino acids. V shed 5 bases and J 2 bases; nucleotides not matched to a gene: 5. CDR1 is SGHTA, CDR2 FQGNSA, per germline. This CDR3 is CASSPTGGAYEQYF. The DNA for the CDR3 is TGTGCCAGCAGCCCAACAGGGGGAGCCTACGAGCAGTACTTC.

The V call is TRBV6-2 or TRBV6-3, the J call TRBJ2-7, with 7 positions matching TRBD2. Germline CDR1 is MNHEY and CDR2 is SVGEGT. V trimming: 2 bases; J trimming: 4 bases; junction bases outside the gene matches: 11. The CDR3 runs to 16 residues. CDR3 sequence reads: CASSYGELAAVYEQYF. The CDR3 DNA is TGTGCCAGCAGTTACGGAGAGCTAGCGGCCGTTTACGAGCAGTACTTC.

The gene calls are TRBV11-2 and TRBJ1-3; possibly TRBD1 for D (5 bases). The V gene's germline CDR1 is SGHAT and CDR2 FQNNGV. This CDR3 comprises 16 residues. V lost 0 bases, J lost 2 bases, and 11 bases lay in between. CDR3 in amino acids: CASSLEGRVTGNTIYF. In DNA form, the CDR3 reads TGTGCCAGCAGCTTAGAAGGCAGGGTTACTGGAAACACCATATATTTT.

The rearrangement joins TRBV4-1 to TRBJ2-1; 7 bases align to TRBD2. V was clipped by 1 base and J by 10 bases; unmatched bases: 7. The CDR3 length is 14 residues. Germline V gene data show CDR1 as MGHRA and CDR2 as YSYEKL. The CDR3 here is CASSQVDGRGEQFF. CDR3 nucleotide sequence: TGCGCCAGCAGCCAAGTAGACGGGCGGGGGGAGCAGTTCTTC.

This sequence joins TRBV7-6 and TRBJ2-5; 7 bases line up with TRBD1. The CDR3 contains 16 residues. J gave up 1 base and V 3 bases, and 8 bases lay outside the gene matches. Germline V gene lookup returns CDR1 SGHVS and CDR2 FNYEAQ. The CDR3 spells CASSFRQGRGQETQYF. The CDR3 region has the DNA TGTGCCAGCAGCTTCCGACAGGGCCGGGGCCAAGAGACCCAGTACTTC.

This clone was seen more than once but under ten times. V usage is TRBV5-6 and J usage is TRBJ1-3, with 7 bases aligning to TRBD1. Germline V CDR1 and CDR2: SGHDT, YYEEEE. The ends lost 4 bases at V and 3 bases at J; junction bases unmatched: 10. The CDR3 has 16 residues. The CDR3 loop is CASSPGQSFGGNTIYF. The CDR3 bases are TGTGCCAGCAGCCCGGGACAGTCCTTCGGTGGAAACACCATATATTTT.

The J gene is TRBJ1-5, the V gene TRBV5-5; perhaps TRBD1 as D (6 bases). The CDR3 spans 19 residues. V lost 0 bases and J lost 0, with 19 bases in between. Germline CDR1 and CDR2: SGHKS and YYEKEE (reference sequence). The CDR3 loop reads CASSLGIGAGAVSNQPQHF. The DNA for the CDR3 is TGTGCCAGCAGCTTGGGGATTGGGGCGGGGGCCGTTAGCAATCAGCCCCAGCATTTT. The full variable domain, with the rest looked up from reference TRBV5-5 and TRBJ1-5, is DAGVTQSPTHLIKTRGQQVTLRCSPISGHKSVSWYQQVLGQGPQFIFQYYEKEERGRGNFPDRFSARQFPNYSSELNVNALLLGDSALYLCASSLGIGAGAVSNQPQHFGDGTRLSIL.

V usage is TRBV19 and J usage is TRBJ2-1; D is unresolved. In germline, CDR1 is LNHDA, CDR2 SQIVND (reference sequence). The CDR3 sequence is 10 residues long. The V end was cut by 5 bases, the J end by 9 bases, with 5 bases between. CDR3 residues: CASSGREQFF. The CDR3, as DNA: TGTGCCAGTAGTGGGCGTGAGCAGTTCTTC.

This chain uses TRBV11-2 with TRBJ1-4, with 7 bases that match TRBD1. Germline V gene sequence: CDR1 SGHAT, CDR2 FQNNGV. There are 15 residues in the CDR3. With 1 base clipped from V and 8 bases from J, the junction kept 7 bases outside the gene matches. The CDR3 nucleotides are TGTGCCAGCAGCTTAGTTGCGACAGGGTGGGAAAAACTGTTTTTT. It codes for CASSLVATGWEKLFF.

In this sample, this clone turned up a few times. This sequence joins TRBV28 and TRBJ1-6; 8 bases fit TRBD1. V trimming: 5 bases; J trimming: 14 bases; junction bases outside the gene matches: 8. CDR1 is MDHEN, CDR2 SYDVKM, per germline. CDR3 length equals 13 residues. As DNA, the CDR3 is TGTGCCAGCAGTCCGCCTAGGACAGGGACCCTCCACTTT. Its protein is CASSPPRTGTLHF.

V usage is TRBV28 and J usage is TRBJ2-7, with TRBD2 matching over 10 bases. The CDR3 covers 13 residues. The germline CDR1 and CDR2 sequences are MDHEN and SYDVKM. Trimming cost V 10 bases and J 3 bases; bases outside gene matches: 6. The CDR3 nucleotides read TGTGCCACAACCCTAGCGGGAGTCTACGAGCAGTACTTC. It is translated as CATTLAGVYEQYF.

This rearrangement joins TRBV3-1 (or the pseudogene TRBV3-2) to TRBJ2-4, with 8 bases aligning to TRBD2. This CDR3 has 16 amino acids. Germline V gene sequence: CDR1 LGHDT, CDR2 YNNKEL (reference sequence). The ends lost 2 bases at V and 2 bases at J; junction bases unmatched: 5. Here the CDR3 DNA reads TGTGCCAGCAGCCAACCCGGCGGGGGGACCAAAAACATTCAGTACTTC. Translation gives CASSQPGGGTKNIQYF.

The CDR3 nucleotides read TGCGCCAGCAGCCACGGAGCGGGAGAATACACCGGGGAGCTGTTTTTT. Its protein product is CASSHGAGEYTGELFF. The gene calls are TRBV4-3 and TRBJ2-2; 8 nucleotides line up with TRBD2. V was clipped by 3 bases and J by 3 bases; unmatched bases: 6. This CDR3 contains 16 residues. The germline gives CDR1 LGHNA, CDR2 YSLEER.

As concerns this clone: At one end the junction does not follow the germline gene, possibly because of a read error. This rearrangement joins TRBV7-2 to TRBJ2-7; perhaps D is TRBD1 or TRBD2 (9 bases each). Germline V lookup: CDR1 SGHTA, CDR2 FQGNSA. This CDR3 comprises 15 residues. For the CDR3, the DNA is TGTGCCAGCAGCCTAGCGGGACAGGGTAGTAATGAGCAGTACTTC. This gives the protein CASSLAGQGSNEQYF. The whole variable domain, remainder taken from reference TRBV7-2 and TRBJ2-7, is GAGVSQSPSNKVTEKGKDVELRCDPISGHTALYWYRQSLGQGLEFLIYFQGNSAPDKSGLPSDRFSAERTGGSVSTLTIQRTQQEDSAVYLCASSLAGQGSNEQYFGPGTRLTVT.

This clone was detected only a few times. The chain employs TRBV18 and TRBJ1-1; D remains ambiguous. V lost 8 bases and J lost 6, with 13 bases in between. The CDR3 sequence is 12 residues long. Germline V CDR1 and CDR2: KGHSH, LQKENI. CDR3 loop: CASHQGSAEAFF. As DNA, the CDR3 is TGTGCCAGCCACCAAGGGAGTGCTGAAGCTTTCTTT.

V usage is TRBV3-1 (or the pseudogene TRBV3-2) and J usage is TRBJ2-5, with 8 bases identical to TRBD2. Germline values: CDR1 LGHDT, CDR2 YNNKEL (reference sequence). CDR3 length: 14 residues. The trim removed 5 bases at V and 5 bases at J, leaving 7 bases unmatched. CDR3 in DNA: TGTGCCAGCAGCGCGCTACTAGCGGCCGAGACCCAGTACTTC. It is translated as CASSALLAAETQYF.

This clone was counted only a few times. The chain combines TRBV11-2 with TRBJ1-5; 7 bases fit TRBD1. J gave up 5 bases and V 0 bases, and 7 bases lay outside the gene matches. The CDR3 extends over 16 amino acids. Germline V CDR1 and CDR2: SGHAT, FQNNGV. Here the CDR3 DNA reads TGTGCCAGCAGCTTAGAAAGACAGGGAGTGGATCAGCCCCAGCATTTT. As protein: CASSLERQGVDQPQHF. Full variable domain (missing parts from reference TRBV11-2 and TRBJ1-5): EAGVAQSPRYKIIEKRQSVAFWCNPISGHATLYWYQQILGQGPKLLIQFQNNGVVDDSQLPKDRFSAERLKGVDSTLKIQPAKLEDSAVYLCASSLERQGVDQPQHFGDGTRLSIL.